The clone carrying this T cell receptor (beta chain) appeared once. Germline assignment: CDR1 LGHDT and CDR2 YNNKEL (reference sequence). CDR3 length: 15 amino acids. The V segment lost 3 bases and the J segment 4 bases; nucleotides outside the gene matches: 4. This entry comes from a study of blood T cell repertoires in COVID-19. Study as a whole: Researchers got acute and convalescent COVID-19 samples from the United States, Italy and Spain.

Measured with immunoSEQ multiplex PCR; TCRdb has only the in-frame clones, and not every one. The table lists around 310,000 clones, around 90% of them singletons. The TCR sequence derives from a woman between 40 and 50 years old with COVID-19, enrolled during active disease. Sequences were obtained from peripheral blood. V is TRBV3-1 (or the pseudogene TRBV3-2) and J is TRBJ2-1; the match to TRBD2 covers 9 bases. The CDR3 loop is CASSQGTSSYNEQFF. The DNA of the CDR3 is TGTGCCAGCAGCCAGGGGACTAGCTCGTACAATGAGCAGTTCTTC.